Sequencing of this T cell receptor (beta chain) was carried out in a study of cytomegalovirus exposure and HLA in healthy donors. The CDR3 runs to 13 residues. Germline lookup yields CDR1 LNHNV and CDR2 YYDKDF (reference sequence). Trimming took 7 bases from V and 0 from J, leaving 7 bases between them. It was with 60 Vbeta and 13 Jbeta primers that the PCR ran. Libraries were prepared by immunoSEQ multiplex PCR; TCRdb keeps only in-frame clonotypes and omits some of them. This table has about 160,000 clones, approximately 67% appearing once. The sample consisted of PBMCs. This chain joins TRBV15 and TRBJ2-1; no firm D call. The TCR originated in a young woman in good health and CMV-seropositive. The CDR3 region has the DNA TGTGCCACCAAACGGAGCTCCTACAATGAGCAGTTCTTC. It translates to CATKRSSYNEQFF.